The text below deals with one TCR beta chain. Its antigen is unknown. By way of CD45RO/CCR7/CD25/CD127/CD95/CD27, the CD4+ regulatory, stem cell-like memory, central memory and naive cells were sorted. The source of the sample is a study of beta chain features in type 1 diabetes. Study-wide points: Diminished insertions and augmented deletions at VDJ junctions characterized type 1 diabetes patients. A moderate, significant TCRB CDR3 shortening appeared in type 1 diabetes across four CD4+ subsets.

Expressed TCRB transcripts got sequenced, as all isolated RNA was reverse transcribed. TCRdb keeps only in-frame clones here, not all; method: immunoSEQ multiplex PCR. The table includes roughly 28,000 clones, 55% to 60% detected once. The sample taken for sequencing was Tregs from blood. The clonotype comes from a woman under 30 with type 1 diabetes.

In DNA, the CDR3 is TGTGCCAGCAGCGTGGCAGGGACTACCCCTGAGCAGTTCTTC. The encoded protein is CASSVAGTTPEQFF. The chain carries TRBV9 and TRBJ2-1; 7 bases match TRBD2. Germline CDR1 and CDR2: SGDLS and YYNGEE. With 2 bases clipped from V and 9 bases from J, the junction kept 8 bases outside the gene matches. This CDR3 region has 14 residues. Combining the CDR3 with reference TRBV9 and TRBJ2-1 gives the whole variable domain DSGVTQTPKHLITATGQRVTLRCSPRSGDLSVYWYQQSLDQGLQFLIQYYNGEERAKGNILERFSAQQFPDLHSELNLSSLELGDSALYFCASSVAGTTPEQFFGPGTRLTVL.